These T cell receptor beta chains were read from a single sample in a study of OX40 agonist ivuxolimab in advanced cancers. Method: immunoSEQ multiplex PCR; TCRdb's copy keeps in-frame clones and lacks some. The sample holds 45,000 or so clones, roughly 88% seen once. Sample: CD4+ or CD8+ T cells sorted from blood, taken in a trial of the OX40 agonist ivuxolimab. The receptor set was obtained from an adult with an advanced solid tumor such as melanoma, head and neck, liver or kidney cancer. Both conserved end residues are part of each CDR3. Each record gives: J gene, D gene, V gene, clone size, CDR3 protein, CDR3 DNA. The D gene is left open where the match is weak. Some rows mark clone size as missing; the rest say once, few, many or name a class of expanded clone.

>TRBJ1-2|NA|TRBV19|NA
CASSAGGSYGYTF
TGTGCCAGTAGTGCCGGGGGGAGTTATGGCTACACCTTC
>TRBJ2-7|NA|TRBV18|NA
CASSPARLAAPYEQYF
TGTGCCAGCTCACCCGCCCGGCTAGCAGCTCCCTACGAGCAGTACTTC
>TRBJ1-1|TRBD1|TRBV14|few
CASSLTGGTEAFF
TGTGCCAGCAGCCTAACAGGGGGAACTGAAGCTTTCTTT
>TRBJ2-5|TRBD2|TRBV4-1|NA
CASSQEEGRDWVTQETQYF
TGCGCCAGCAGCCAAGAAGAGGGGAGGGATTGGGTCACACAAGAGACCCAGTACTTC
>TRBJ2-7|NA|TRBV11-2|NA
CASSLGLTYEQYF
TGTGCCAGCAGCTTGGGACTCACCTACGAGCAGTACTTC
>TRBJ2-1|NA|TRBV28|NA
CASSFSYNEQFF
TGTGCCAGCAGTTTCAGCTACAATGAGCAGTTCTTC
>TRBJ2-1|NA|TRBV18|NA
CASSPSLGGEQFF
TGTGCCAGCTCACCGTCCTTAGGGGGTGAGCAGTTCTTC
>TRBJ1-2|NA|TRBV6-5|NA
CASSALDPSAAGFSF
TGTGCCAGCAGTGCACTTGACCCCTCGGCGGCAGGGTTTTCCTTC
>TRBJ2-1|NA|TRBV7-6|NA
CASSLGSYNEQFF
TGTGCCAGCAGCTTGGGCTCCTACAATGAGCAGTTCTTC
>TRBJ1-1|NA|TRBV9|NA
CASSGTNTEAFF
TGTGCCAGCAGCGGGACGAACACTGAAGCTTTCTTT
>TRBJ2-1|NA|TRBV5-4|NA
CASSPGVEEQFF
TGTGCCAGCAGCCCAGGGGTAGAGGAGCAGTTCTTC
>TRBJ1-1|NA|TRBV6-5|NA
CASSYPLNTEAFF
TGTGCCAGCAGTTACCCACTGAACACTGAAGCTTTCTTT
>TRBJ1-1|NA|TRBV19|NA
CASSIENTHAEAFF
TGTGCCAGTAGTATAGAAAACACCCACGCTGAAGCTTTCTTT
>TRBJ2-7|NA|TRBV2|NA
CASGGRSYEQYF
TGTGCCAGCGGTGGTAGGAGCTACGAGCAGTACTTC
>TRBJ2-7|TRBD1|TRBV10-3|NA
CAISDSDRAIIEQYF
TGTGCCATCAGTGACTCCGACAGGGCCATCATCGAGCAGTACTTC
>TRBJ1-2|TRBD1|TRBV7-6|NA
CASSLSGTGDGYTF
TGTGCCAGCAGCCTGTCCGGGACAGGGGATGGCTACACCTTC
>TRBJ2-2|NA|TRBV28|NA
CASRTGTTTGELFF
TGTGCCAGCAGAACCGGGACAACAACCGGGGAGCTGTTTTTT
>TRBJ2-7|TRBD2|TRBV19|NA
CASTSGDGAYEQYF
TGTGCCAGTACAAGCGGGGACGGCGCCTACGAGCAGTACTTC
>TRBJ2-3|NA|TRBV6-5|NA
CASSLGDSTDTQYF
TGTGCCAGCAGTTTGGGAGACAGCACAGATACGCAGTATTTT
>TRBJ2-5|TRBD2|TRBV4-2|once
CASSQLRLAAETQYF
TGTGCCAGCAGCCAACTTCGACTAGCGGCGGAGACCCAGTACTTC
>TRBJ2-1|NA|TRBV15|NA
CATSRDSPGVGYNEQFF
TGTGCCACCAGCAGAGATAGCCCGGGAGTGGGTTACAATGAGCAGTTCTTC
>TRBJ2-1|TRBD2|TRBV4-1|NA
CASSQVGLAGPNEQFF
TGCGCCAGCAGCCAAGTAGGTCTAGCGGGTCCCAATGAGCAGTTCTTC
>TRBJ2-7|NA|TRBV28|NA
CASSPDGLYEQYF
TGTGCCAGCAGCCCGGACGGGTTGTACGAGCAGTACTTC
>TRBJ2-5|TRBD1|TRBV29-1|NA
CSVLQGLKTQYF
TGCAGCGTCCTACAGGGGTTAAAGACCCAGTACTTC
>TRBJ2-1|NA|TRBV27|once
CASSLWGGGYEQFF
TGTGCCAGCAGTTTATGGGGGGGCGGGTATGAGCAGTTCTTC
>TRBJ2-1|TRBD2|TRBV15|NA
CATSRDSALAGDNEQFF
TGTGCCACCAGCAGAGATTCGGCACTAGCGGGAGACAATGAGCAGTTCTTC
>TRBJ1-6|NA|TRBV30|NA
CAWSGGWNSPLHF
TGTGCCTGGAGTGGGGGCTGGAATTCACCCCTCCACTTT
>TRBJ2-3|NA|TRBV15|NA
CATSRDAGADTQYF
TGTGCCACCAGCAGAGATGCCGGGGCGGATACGCAGTATTTT
>TRBJ2-3|NA|TRBV28|NA
CASSLLTGSDTQYF
TGTGCCAGCAGTTTATTGACAGGATCAGATACGCAGTATTTT